The 20 T cell receptor beta chains reported below all come from one sample, sequenced in a study of CD8 T cells in ankylosing spondylitis. Study-level results: Several highly homologous variants made up a TCR beta motif, and this motif appeared characteristic of ankylosing spondylitis blood.

A single record per CDR3 protein comes from TCRdb applying MiXCR to the 5' RACE reads. In the table there are about 750,000 distinct CDR3 sequences, around 20% of which are singletons. No cognate antigen is known for these TCRs. The sample consisted of blood, either unsorted or a sorted T cell fraction (not recorded which). The receptors come from a male donor with ankylosing spondylitis.

The chain recombines TRBV12-3 or TRBV12-4 with TRBJ1-5, with D tentatively TRBD1 (5 bases). The CDR3 covers 15 residues. The V and J ends lost 7 bases and 2 bases respectively, with 15 bases between them. This CDR3 reads CASTLGAGRNQPQHF. CDR3 DNA sequence: TGTGCCAGCACCCTTGGGGCGGGACGCAATCAGCCCCAGCATTTT.

The chain uses TRBV29-1 and TRBJ1-1, with D unresolved. Germline values: CDR1 SQVTM, CDR2 ANQGSEA. Trimming shortened V by 7 bases and J by 8 bases, and 17 bases separated the two germline ends. This CDR3 spans 12 amino acids. DNA for the CDR3: TGCAGCGGGGAAACGAGACTAGACGAAGCTTTCTTT. It translates to CSGETRLDEAFF.

This clonotype occurred a few times. The V call is TRBV30, the J call TRBJ1-6; 10 nucleotides match TRBD1. Germline V gene lookup returns CDR1 GTSNPN and CDR2 SVGIG (reference sequence). V was pared by 2 bases and J by 9 bases, with 7 bases of the junction left unmatched. The CDR3 is 15 residues long. Here the CDR3 DNA reads TGTGCCTGGAGTACCGGGACAGGGGTTGGTTCACCCCTCCACTTT. Its protein is CAWSTGTGVGSPLHF.

This clonotype showed up just a few times. The CDR3 bases are TGTGCCAGCAGTTTAGGGGTTACGAACACTGAAGCTTTCTTT. Amino acid sequence: CASSLGVTNTEAFF. The V and J genes are TRBV12-3 or TRBV12-4 and TRBJ1-1, with D hard to call. The ends were cut back, 1 base at V and 1 base at J, with 7 bases in the middle. The CDR3 runs to 14 residues.

The table lists this clonotype with a few counts. The chain employs TRBV27 and TRBJ1-6, with D perhaps matching TRBD1 (5 bases). Germline assignment: CDR1 MNHEY and CDR2 SMNVEV (reference sequence). This CDR3 is built from 15 residues. V gave up 7 bases and J gave up 9 bases, with 19 bases separating them. In nucleotides, the CDR3 is TGTGCCAGCAAGCGATCCGGGACGGGGAGTTCACCCCTCCACTTT. This sequence encodes CASKRSGTGSSPLHF.

The table lists this clonotype with a few counts. This chain uses TRBV5-1 with TRBJ2-3; 7 bases match TRBD2. The CDR3 runs to 15 residues. Germline V lookup: CDR1 SGHRS, CDR2 YFSETQ. V dropped 4 bases and J dropped 2; count of bases not matched to a gene: 7. CDR3 amino acids: CASSRSGVNTDTQYF. The CDR3 coding sequence is TGCGCCAGCAGCAGGAGCGGGGTCAACACAGATACGCAGTATTTT.

This clonotype came up a few times. This chain joins TRBV12-3 or TRBV12-4 and TRBJ1-5; 7 positions agree with TRBD1. The trim removed 4 bases at V and 1 base at J, leaving 7 bases unmatched. There are 16 residues in the CDR3. The CDR3 loop is CASSYSQGGSNQPQHF. The CDR3, as DNA: TGTGCCAGCAGTTACTCCCAGGGGGGAAGCAATCAGCCCCAGCATTTT.

In its sample, this clonotype was seen a few times. The chain uses TRBV2 and TRBJ2-1; D is perhaps TRBD1 or TRBD2 (5 bases each). There are 13 residues in the CDR3. Germline assignment: CDR1 SNHLY and CDR2 FYNNEI. V gave up 6 bases and J gave up 10 bases, with 16 bases separating them. The CDR3 DNA is TGTGCCAGCAGGACCGAACCGGGACGAGAGCAGTTCTTC. It codes for CASRTEPGREQFF.

In this sample, this clonotype turned up many times. In DNA form, the CDR3 reads TGTGCCAGCAGCAAGGGACAGGGCACTGAAGCTTTCTTT. Encoded protein: CASSKGQGTEAFF. The chain couples TRBV12-3 or TRBV12-4 to TRBJ1-1, with 9 bases identical to TRBD1. With 6 bases clipped from V and 4 bases from J, the junction kept 3 bases outside the gene matches. This CDR3 region has 13 residues.

In this sample, this clonotype turned up a few times. The CDR3 spells CSARDRQGRGTEAFF. The DNA for the CDR3 is TGCAGTGCTAGAGATCGTCAGGGACGGGGAACTGAAGCTTTCTTT. V and J are TRBV20-1 and TRBJ1-1; TRBD1 is a possible D gene (5 bases). The germline CDR1 and CDR2 sequences are DFQATT and SNEGSKA (reference sequence). This CDR3 region has 15 residues. The V end was cut by 0 bases, the J end by 5 bases, with 16 bases between.

This clonotype was seen more than once but under ten times. This chain joins TRBV12-3 or TRBV12-4 and TRBJ1-5; D call uncertain. Between the trimmed V and J ends, which lost 1 base and 0 bases, there was a span of 13 bases. This CDR3 is built from 17 residues. The CDR3 here is CASSLESGHSSNQPQHF. CDR3 in DNA: TGTGCCAGCAGTTTAGAGAGCGGCCATTCTAGCAATCAGCCCCAGCATTTT.

This chain uses TRBV5-1 with TRBJ2-5; D is uncertain. Per the germline V gene, CDR1 is SGHRS and CDR2 is YFSETQ. This CDR3 has 15 amino acids. V gave up 3 bases and J gave up 2 bases, with 14 bases separating them. CDR3 residues: CASSSYPWPQETQYF. The CDR3 nucleotides are TGCGCCAGCAGCTCCTACCCTTGGCCTCAAGAGACCCAGTACTTC.

The chain couples TRBV5-1 to TRBJ1-6; D is possibly TRBD1 (6 bases). Germline V gene data show CDR1 as SGHRS and CDR2 as YFSETQ. V dropped 1 base and J dropped 4 bases, with 15 bases sitting between them. The CDR3 runs 17 residues. The CDR3 loop reads CASSLRDKGFYNSPLHF. The CDR3 nucleotides are TGCGCCAGCAGCTTGAGGGACAAGGGGTTTTATAATTCACCCCTCCACTTT. Full variable domain (missing parts from reference TRBV5-1 and TRBJ1-6): KAGVTQTPRYLIKTRGQQVTLSCSPISGHRSVSWYQQTPGQGLQFLFEYFSETQRNKGNFPGRFSGRQFSNSRSEMNVSTLELGDSALYLCASSLRDKGFYNSPLHFGNGTRLTVT.

This chain links TRBV4-1 with TRBJ2-6, with TRBD2 matching over 13 bases. Germline CDR1 and CDR2: MGHRA and YSYEKL. The CDR3 runs 19 residues. Unmatched junction bases numbered 7, after V lost 5 bases and J lost 0 bases. CDR3 region: CASSLRLAGGSSGANVLTF. The CDR3, as DNA: TGCGCCAGCAGCTTACGACTAGCGGGAGGTTCCTCTGGGGCCAACGTCCTGACTTTC.

The gene calls are TRBV3-1 and TRBJ2-7; 13 nucleotides match TRBD2. This CDR3 is built from 17 residues. From germline, CDR1 is LGHDT and CDR2 YNNKEL (reference sequence). Germline trimming cut 2 bases from V and 2 bases from J; bases unmatched to any gene: 6. The CDR3, as DNA: TGTGCCAGCAGCCAACCGGGACTAGCGGGGCTTACCTACGAGCAGTACTTC. Its protein product is CASSQPGLAGLTYEQYF.

The chain has TRBV2 and TRBJ2-7; weak D call: TRBD1 (5 bases). Germline CDR1 reads SNHLY; CDR2 reads FYNNEI. The V end was cut by 6 bases, the J end by 1 base, with 10 bases between. This CDR3 contains 13 residues. CDR3 sequence (DNA): TGTGCCAGCAGGGGGCCTCGGTCCTACGAGCAGTACTTC. As protein: CASRGPRSYEQYF.

The table lists this clonotype with a few counts. The chain joins TRBV7-9 to TRBJ2-7; D may be TRBD1 (5 bases). There are 14 residues in the CDR3. V shed 1 base and J shed 2 bases, with 9 bases lying between them. The germline V gene encodes CDR1 SEHNR and CDR2 FQNEAQ (reference sequence). Written as DNA, the CDR3 is TGTGCCAGCAGCTTAGGACAGTTAGCCTACGAGCAGTACTTC. It encodes CASSLGQLAYEQYF. Together with reference TRBV7-9 and TRBJ2-7, the CDR3 gives the full variable domain: DTGVSQNPRHKITKRGQNVTFRCDPISEHNRLYWYRQTLGQGPEFLTYFQNEAQLEKSRLLSDRFSAERPKGSFSTLEIQRTEQGDSAMYLCASSLGQLAYEQYFGPGTRLTVT.

The rearrangement uses TRBV27 and TRBJ2-3; TRBD2 aligns across 11 bases. CDR3 length: 17 amino acids. Germline CDR1 and CDR2: MNHEY and SMNVEV (reference sequence). The junction had 6 bases not matched to a gene; V was cut back by 4 bases and J by 0 bases. The CDR3 DNA reads TGTGCCAGCAGTTCTCGACGGACTAGCGGGAGCACAGATACGCAGTATTTT. Protein: CASSSRRTSGSTDTQYF.

The chain links TRBV20-1 to TRBJ2-4, with 8 nucleotides matching TRBD1. Losses at the gene ends were 4 bases for V and 0 bases for J; bases not matched to a gene: 5. The CDR3 covers 15 residues. Germline-derived CDR1 and CDR2 are DFQATT and SNEGSKA (reference sequence). The CDR3 loop is CSANVDRVAKNIQYF. The CDR3 coding sequence is TGCAGTGCTAACGTGGACAGGGTAGCCAAAAACATTCAGTACTTC.

This clonotype was counted only a few times. The chain is built from TRBV24-1 and TRBJ2-3; D possibly uses TRBD1 or TRBD2 (5 bases each). The germline V gene has CDR1 KGHDR and CDR2 SFDVKD. The CDR3 length is 12 residues. V dropped 7 bases and J dropped 6 bases, with 10 bases sitting between them. CDR3 in amino acids: CATRGETDTQYF. CDR3 DNA: TGTGCCACCAGGGGGGAGACGGATACGCAGTATTTT.